The 8 T cell receptor beta chains listed next were all sequenced from one sample in a study of vaccination effects on CD4 cells after COVID-19. The antigens these receptors bind are not known. ViraFEST expansion of antigen-specific CD4+ T cells with viral peptide pools preceded sequencing. Having been cultured for less than 12 days, the cells underwent CD4+ T cell isolation. Participants each got two BNT162b2 or mRNA-1273 vaccine doses. Data came from immunoSEQ multiplex PCR; TCRdb stores just in-frame clones and leaves some out. Among about 31,000 clones, more than 65% were seen once, and the ten largest hold about 14%. This specimen consisted of CD4+ T cells from PBMCs cultured with HCoV-229E spike peptides, obtained after COVID-19 vaccination. The receptors stem from a human donor who received a COVID-19 vaccine.

The V call is TRBV11-2, the J call TRBJ2-7; D is tentatively TRBD1 or TRBD2 (6 bases each). The germline CDR1 and CDR2 sequences are SGHAT and FQNNGV. V lost 7 bases and J lost 5, with 18 bases in between. The CDR3 loop spans 14 amino acids. The CDR3 here is CASTFRLGGDEQYF. In DNA, the CDR3 is TGTGCCAGCACCTTTCGACTAGGGGGAGACGAGCAGTACTTC. The full variable domain, rest sourced from reference TRBV11-2 and TRBJ2-7, is EAGVAQSPRYKIIEKRQSVAFWCNPISGHATLYWYQQILGQGPKLLIQFQNNGVVDDSQLPKDRFSAERLKGVDSTLKIQPAKLEDSAVYLCASTFRLGGDEQYFGPGTRLTVT.

The rearrangement uses TRBV3-1 (or the pseudogene TRBV3-2) and TRBJ1-5, with D possibly being TRBD1 (5 bases). The CDR3 has 13 amino acids. The V end was cut by 0 bases, the J end by 5 bases, with 5 bases between. Germline values: CDR1 LGHDT, CDR2 YNNKEL (reference sequence). The CDR3 sequence is CASSQEGHQPQHF. The CDR3 nucleotides are TGTGCCAGCAGCCAAGAGGGGCATCAGCCCCAGCATTTT.

The chain carries TRBV18 and TRBJ1-2; D is perhaps TRBD1 (5 bases). Germline assignment: CDR1 KGHSH and CDR2 LQKENI. CDR3 length equals 16 residues. The V gene lost 2 bases and the J gene lost 6 bases, with 19 bases spanning the gap. The CDR3 sequence is CASSPSRGVDPNGYTF. CDR3 DNA: TGTGCCAGCTCACCATCCCGGGGGGTAGATCCAAATGGCTACACCTTC.

J is TRBJ1-2 and V is TRBV5-1, with D unclear. V was pared by 2 bases and J by 3 bases, with 14 bases between. The CDR3 loop spans 15 amino acids. Germline CDR1 reads SGHRS; CDR2 reads YFSETQ. The DNA of the CDR3 is TGCGCCAGCAGCTTTAATGCAGGCATAGACTATGGCTACACCTTC. Translation: CASSFNAGIDYGYTF.

This clone occurred a few times. J is TRBJ2-7 and V is TRBV27; TRBD2 aligns across 11 bases. There are 15 residues in the CDR3. Trimming removed 2 bases from V and 3 bases from J; junction bases left unmatched: 3. The germline V gene encodes CDR1 MNHEY and CDR2 SMNVEV (reference sequence). This CDR3 reads CASSLTSGGLYEQYF. The CDR3 coding sequence is TGTGCCAGCAGTTTAACTAGCGGGGGACTCTACGAGCAGTACTTC.

The genes are TRBV6-4 and TRBJ2-7; 8 nucleotides line up with TRBD1. V lost 3 bases and J lost 6; bases outside the gene matches: 19. The CDR3 has 18 amino acids. CDR1 is MRHNA, CDR2 SNTAGT, per germline. The CDR3 reads CASSEGSDRVHPPCEQYF. The DNA for the CDR3 is TGTGCCAGCAGTGAGGGGTCGGACAGGGTTCATCCCCCTTGCGAGCAGTACTTC.

The DNA for the CDR3 is TGTGCCAGCATGCCAGGGGTAGATCAGCCCCAGCATTTT. This gives the protein CASMPGVDQPQHF. J is TRBJ1-5 and V is TRBV6-6; D might be TRBD1 (6 bases). Germline CDR1 and CDR2: MNHNY and SVGAGI (reference sequence). CDR3 size: 13 residues. The germline V and J ends were trimmed by 7 bases and 5 bases, with 12 bases remaining between them.

The genes are TRBV18 and TRBJ1-2; 8 bases are shared with TRBD1. Trimming took 2 bases from V and 2 from J; bases not matched to a gene: 13. Germline V gene data show CDR1 as KGHSH and CDR2 as LQKENI. The length of the CDR3 is 18 residues. DNA of the CDR3: TGTGCCAGCTCACCAACGAGGGGACCACAGGGGGGAAACTATGGCTACACCTTC. Translation: CASSPTRGPQGGNYGYTF.